This TCR beta chain was documented in a study of cytomegalovirus exposure and HLA in healthy donors. Findings and limits, study-wide: A later analysis by the authors found several of the most significant clusters apparently linked to common viral pathogens. The authors later found HLA-associated TCR beta chains more clonally expanded than equally common others. Specificity for CMV antigens was confirmed in vitro for a few of the CMV-associated chains.

CDR1 is SGHTS, CDR2 YDEGEE, per germline. The CDR3 loop spans 17 amino acids. V dropped 0 bases and J dropped 0 bases, with 13 bases sitting between them. About this clone: Its antigen is as yet unknown.

Amplification used 60 Vbeta primers and 13 Jbeta primers. Libraries were prepared by immunoSEQ multiplex PCR; TCRdb keeps only in-frame clonotypes and omits some of them. Here the sample spans about 82,000 clones, around four fifths being singletons. This cohort consisted of healthy bone marrow donors. The chain links TRBV5-8 to TRBJ2-1; unclear D gene. The source material was PBMCs. This TCR was sampled from a woman aged 50 to 65 in good health and CMV-seropositive. The CDR3 is CASSLVGSFDSYNEQFF. For the CDR3, the DNA is TGTGCCAGCAGCTTGGTCGGGTCCTTTGACTCCTACAATGAGCAGTTCTTC.